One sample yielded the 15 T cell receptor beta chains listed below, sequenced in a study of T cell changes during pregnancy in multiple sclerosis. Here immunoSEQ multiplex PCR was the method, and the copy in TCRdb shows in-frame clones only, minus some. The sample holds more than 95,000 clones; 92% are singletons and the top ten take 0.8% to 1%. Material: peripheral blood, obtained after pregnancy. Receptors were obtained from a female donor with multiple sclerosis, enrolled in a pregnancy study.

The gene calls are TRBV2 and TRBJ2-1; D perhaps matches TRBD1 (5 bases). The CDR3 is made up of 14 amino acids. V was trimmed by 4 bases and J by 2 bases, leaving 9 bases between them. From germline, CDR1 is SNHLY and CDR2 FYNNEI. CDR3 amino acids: CASSGQMAYNEQFF. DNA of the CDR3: TGTGCCAGCAGTGGACAGATGGCCTACAATGAGCAGTTCTTC.

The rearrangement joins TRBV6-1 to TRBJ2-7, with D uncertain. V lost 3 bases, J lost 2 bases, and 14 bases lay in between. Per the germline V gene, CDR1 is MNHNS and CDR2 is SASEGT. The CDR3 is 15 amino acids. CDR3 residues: CASSDEVAAPYEQYF. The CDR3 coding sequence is TGTGCCAGCAGTGATGAAGTGGCCGCTCCCTACGAGCAGTACTTC.

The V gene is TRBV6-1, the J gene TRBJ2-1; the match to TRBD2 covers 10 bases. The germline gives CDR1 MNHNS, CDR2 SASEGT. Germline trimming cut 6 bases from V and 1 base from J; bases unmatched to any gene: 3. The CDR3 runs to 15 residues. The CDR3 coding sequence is TGTGCCAGCAGAAGCGGGGGGGCTTCCTACAATGAGCAGTTCTTC. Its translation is CASRSGGASYNEQFF.

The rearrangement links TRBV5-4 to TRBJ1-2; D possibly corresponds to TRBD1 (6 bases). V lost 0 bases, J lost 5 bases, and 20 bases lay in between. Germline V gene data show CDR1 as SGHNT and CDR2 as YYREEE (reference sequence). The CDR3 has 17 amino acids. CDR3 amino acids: CASSLGQGKDPIYGYTF. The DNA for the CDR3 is TGTGCCAGCAGCTTGGGGCAGGGGAAAGATCCCATTTATGGCTACACCTTC.

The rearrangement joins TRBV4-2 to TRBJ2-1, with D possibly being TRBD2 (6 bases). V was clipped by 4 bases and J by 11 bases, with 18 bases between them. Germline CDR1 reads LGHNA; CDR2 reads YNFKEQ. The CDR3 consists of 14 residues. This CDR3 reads CASSRGRQGGQQFF. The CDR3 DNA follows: TGTGCCAGCAGCCGTGGGAGGCAGGGCGGTCAGCAGTTCTTC.

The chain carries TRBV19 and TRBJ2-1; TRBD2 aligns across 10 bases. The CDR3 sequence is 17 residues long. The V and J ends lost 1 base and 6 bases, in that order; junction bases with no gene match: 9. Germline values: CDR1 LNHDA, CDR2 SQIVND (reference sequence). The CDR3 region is CASSIGLTSGFFNEQFF. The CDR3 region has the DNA TGTGCCAGTAGTATAGGCCTGACTAGCGGGTTCTTCAATGAGCAGTTCTTC.

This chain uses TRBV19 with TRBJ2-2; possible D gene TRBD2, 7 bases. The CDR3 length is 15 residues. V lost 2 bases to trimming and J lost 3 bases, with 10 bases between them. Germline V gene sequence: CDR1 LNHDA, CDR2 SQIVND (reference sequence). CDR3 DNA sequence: TGTGCCAGTAGTATAACGGGGGGCGACACCGGGGAGCTGTTTTTT. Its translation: CASSITGGDTGELFF.

The CDR3, as DNA: TGCGCCAGCAGCTTCAGAACCGGGACAGGGGCCTACGAGCAGTACTTC. Protein product: CASSFRTGTGAYEQYF. The chain carries TRBV5-1 and TRBJ2-7; 10 bases are a match to TRBD1. V was clipped by 2 bases and J by 2 bases; unmatched bases: 7. Germline CDR1 and CDR2: SGHRS and YFSETQ. The CDR3 has 16 residues. The variable domain in full, completed from reference TRBV5-1 and TRBJ2-7, reads KAGVTQTPRYLIKTRGQQVTLSCSPISGHRSVSWYQQTPGQGLQFLFEYFSETQRNKGNFPGRFSGRQFSNSRSEMNVSTLELGDSALYLCASSFRTGTGAYEQYFGPGTRLTVT.

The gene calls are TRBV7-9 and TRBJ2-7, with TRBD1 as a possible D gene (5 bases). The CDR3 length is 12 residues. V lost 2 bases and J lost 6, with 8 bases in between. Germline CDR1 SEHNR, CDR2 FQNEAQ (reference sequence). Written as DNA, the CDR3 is TGTGCCAGCAGCTTATCTAGGGGCGAGCAGTACTTC. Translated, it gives CASSLSRGEQYF. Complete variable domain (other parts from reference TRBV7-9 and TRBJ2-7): DTGVSQNPRHKITKRGQNVTFRCDPISEHNRLYWYRQTLGQGPEFLTYFQNEAQLEKSRLLSDRFSAERPKGSFSTLEIQRTEQGDSAMYLCASSLSRGEQYFGPGTRLTVT.

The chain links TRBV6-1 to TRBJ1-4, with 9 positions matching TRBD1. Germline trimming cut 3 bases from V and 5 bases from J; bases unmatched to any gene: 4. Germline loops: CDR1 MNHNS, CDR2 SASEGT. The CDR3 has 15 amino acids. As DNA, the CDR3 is TGTGCCAGCAGTGAGTCCGGGACAGGGAATGAAAAACTGTTTTTT. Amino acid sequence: CASSESGTGNEKLFF.

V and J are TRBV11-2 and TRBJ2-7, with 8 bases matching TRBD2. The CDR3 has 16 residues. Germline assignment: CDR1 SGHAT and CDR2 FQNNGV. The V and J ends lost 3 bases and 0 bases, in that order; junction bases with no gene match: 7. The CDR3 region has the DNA TGTGCCAGCAGCTTCACTAGCGGAGGCGTCTCCTACGAGCAGTACTTC. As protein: CASSFTSGGVSYEQYF.

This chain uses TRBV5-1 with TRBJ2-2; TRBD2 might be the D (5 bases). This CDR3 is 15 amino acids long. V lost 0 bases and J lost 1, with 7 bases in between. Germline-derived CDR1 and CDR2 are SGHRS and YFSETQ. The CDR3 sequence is CASSLERENTGELFF. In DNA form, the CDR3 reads TGCGCCAGCAGCTTGGAACGGGAGAACACCGGGGAGCTGTTTTTT.

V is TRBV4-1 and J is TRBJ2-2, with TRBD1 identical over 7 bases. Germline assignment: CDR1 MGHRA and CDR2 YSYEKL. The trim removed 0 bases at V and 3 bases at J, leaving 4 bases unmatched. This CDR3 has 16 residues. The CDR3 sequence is CASSQEGGPDTGELFF. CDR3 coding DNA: TGCGCCAGCAGCCAAGAAGGGGGCCCGGACACCGGGGAGCTGTTTTTT.

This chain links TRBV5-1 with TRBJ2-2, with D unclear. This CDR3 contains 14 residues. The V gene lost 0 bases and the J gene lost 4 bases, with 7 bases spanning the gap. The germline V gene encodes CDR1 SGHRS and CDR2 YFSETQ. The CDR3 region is CASSLGGGTGELFF. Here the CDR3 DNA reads TGCGCCAGCAGCTTGGGAGGCGGCACCGGGGAGCTGTTTTTT.

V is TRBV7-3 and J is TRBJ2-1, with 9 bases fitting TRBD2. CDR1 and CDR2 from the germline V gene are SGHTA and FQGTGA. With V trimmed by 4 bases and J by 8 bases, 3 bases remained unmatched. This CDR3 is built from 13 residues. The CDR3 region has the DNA TGTGCCAGCAGCTCCGGGACTAGCTATGAGCAGTTCTTC. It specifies CASSSGTSYEQFF.